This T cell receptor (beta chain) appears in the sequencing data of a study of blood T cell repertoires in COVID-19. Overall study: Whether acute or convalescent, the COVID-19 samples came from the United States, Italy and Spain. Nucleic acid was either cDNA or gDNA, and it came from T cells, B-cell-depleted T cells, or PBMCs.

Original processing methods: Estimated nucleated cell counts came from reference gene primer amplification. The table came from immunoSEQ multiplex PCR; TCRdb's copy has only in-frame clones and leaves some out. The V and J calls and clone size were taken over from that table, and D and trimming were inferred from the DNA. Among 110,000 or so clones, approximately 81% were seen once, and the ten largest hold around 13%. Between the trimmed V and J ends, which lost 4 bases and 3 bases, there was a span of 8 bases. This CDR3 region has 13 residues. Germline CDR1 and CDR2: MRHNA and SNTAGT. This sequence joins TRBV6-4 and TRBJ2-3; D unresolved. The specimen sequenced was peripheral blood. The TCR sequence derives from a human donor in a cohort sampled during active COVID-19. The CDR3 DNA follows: TGTGCCAGCAGTGTTGGAGCGACAGATACGCAGTATTTT. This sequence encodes CASSVGATDTQYF.